Each of the 12 T cell receptor beta chains below was sequenced from the same sample in a study of cytomegalovirus exposure and HLA in healthy donors. The PCR contained 60 Vbeta and 13 Jbeta primers. The method was immunoSEQ multiplex PCR; TCRdb's version includes in-frame clones alone and lacks a portion of them. The profile shows about 140,000 clones, around 80% of them singletons. Sample: PBMCs. These receptors originate from a man aged 35-49 years in good health and CMV-seronegative.

The J gene is TRBJ2-7, the V gene TRBV5-1; tentatively, D is TRBD1 (6 bases). Trimming left V 7 bases short and J 0 bases short, with 17 bases between. CDR3 length: 15 amino acids. Germline V gene sequence: CDR1 SGHRS, CDR2 YFSETQ. The chain's CDR3 is CASSPRTVDSYEQYF. Written as DNA, the CDR3 is TGCGCCAGCTCCCCGCGGACAGTAGACTCCTACGAGCAGTACTTC.

J is TRBJ1-2 and V is TRBV7-2; 10 nucleotides match TRBD1. The germline CDR1 and CDR2 sequences are SGHTA and FQGNSA. The CDR3 loop spans 13 amino acids. Trimming removed 2 bases from V and 12 bases from J; junction bases left unmatched: 6. CDR3: CASSLRQGAEDTF. As DNA, the CDR3 is TGTGCCAGCAGCTTAAGACAGGGGGCTGAAGACACCTTC.

This sequence joins TRBV14 and TRBJ2-1; perhaps TRBD1 as D (5 bases). The germline V gene has CDR1 SGHDN and CDR2 FVKESK. The CDR3 has 14 amino acids. V gave up 1 base and J gave up 15 bases, with 19 bases separating them. CDR3 in DNA: TGTGCCAGCAGCCAAGTGGATTGGGGCTCGGTAGCGTTCTTC. It encodes CASSQVDWGSVAFF.

The chain employs TRBV28 and TRBJ1-4; D uncertain. V dropped 10 bases and J dropped 1 base, with 22 bases sitting between them. This CDR3 region has 17 residues. Germline V lookup: CDR1 MDHEN, CDR2 SYDVKM. CDR3 in amino acids: CATTRPPPRVTNEKLFF. CDR3 sequence (DNA): TGTGCCACCACACGGCCCCCCCCACGGGTAACTAATGAAAAACTGTTTTTT.

The V and J genes are TRBV5-6 and TRBJ1-1; 8 bases are shared with TRBD1. This CDR3 comprises 16 residues. Germline lookup yields CDR1 SGHDT and CDR2 YYEEEE. The trim removed 1 base at V and 5 bases at J, leaving 10 bases unmatched. The CDR3 region is CASSLPGQGAWTEAFF. CDR3 bases: TGTGCCAGCAGCTTGCCAGGGCAGGGGGCGTGGACTGAAGCTTTCTTT.

The V gene is TRBV18, the J gene TRBJ2-7; a possible D gene is TRBD1 (5 bases). The CDR3 extends over 15 amino acids. Trimming removed 0 bases from V and 4 bases from J, with 13 bases in between. Germline assignment: CDR1 KGHSH and CDR2 LQKENI. The CDR3 DNA reads TGTGCCAGCTCACCACCAGGCAGGGTAAATTACGAGCAGTACTTC. Protein product: CASSPPGRVNYEQYF.

This clone was counted a few times. The chain has TRBV27 and TRBJ2-5; D is possibly TRBD1 (5 bases). The end of the DNA aligns better with TRBJ2-7, so the J call may be wrong. The CDR3 has 13 amino acids. The germline V gene has CDR1 MNHEY and CDR2 SMNVEV (reference sequence). This CDR3 reads CASSLTGPYEQYF. CDR3 in DNA: TGTGCCAGCAGTTTAACAGGACCCTACGAGCAGTACTTC.

The V call is TRBV12-5, the J call TRBJ1-5, with 9 bases fitting TRBD1. V trimming: 0 bases; J trimming: 3 bases; junction bases outside the gene matches: 0. This CDR3 has 15 residues. Germline CDR1 is LGHNT and CDR2 is FRNRAP. CDR3 region: CASGLVQGANQPQHF. The CDR3 region has the DNA TGTGCTAGTGGTTTGGTACAGGGGGCCAATCAGCCCCAGCATTTT. The full variable domain, rest sourced from reference TRBV12-5 and TRBJ1-5, is DARVTQTPRHKVTEMGQEVTMRCQPILGHNTVFWYRQTMMQGLELLAYFRNRAPLDDSGMPKDRFSAEMPDATLATLKIQPSEPRDSAVYFCASGLVQGANQPQHFGDGTRLSIL.

This rearrangement joins TRBV6-5 to TRBJ2-3; D unclear. Germline CDR1 is MNHEY and CDR2 is SVGAGI. The CDR3 totals 13 residues. V lost 6 bases and J 2 bases, leaving 9 bases between the germline ends. CDR3 loop: CASRKRDTDTQYF. CDR3 nucleotide sequence: TGTGCCAGCAGAAAAAGAGACACAGATACGCAGTATTTT.

Only a few counts were recorded for this clone. The rearrangement uses TRBV5-4 and TRBJ1-5; D ambiguous. The CDR3 is 13 residues long. In germline, CDR1 is SGHNT, CDR2 YYREEE (reference sequence). Trimming took 0 bases from V and 5 from J, leaving 6 bases between them. As DNA, the CDR3 is TGTGCCAGCAGCTTGGGAGCCGATCAGCCCCAGCATTTT. Protein product: CASSLGADQPQHF.

V and J are TRBV29-1 and TRBJ1-1; D is perhaps TRBD1 (6 bases). Trimming took off 8 bases at V and 0 bases at J, with 13 bases between the two ends. Germline V lookup: CDR1 SQVTM, CDR2 ANQGSEA. The CDR3 runs to 13 residues. CDR3 protein: CSLRDIMNTEAFF. CDR3 bases: TGCAGCCTCCGGGACATTATGAACACTGAAGCTTTCTTT.

The sample holds a few counts of this clone. The chain has TRBV5-6 and TRBJ1-1; D remains ambiguous. The germline V gene encodes CDR1 SGHDT and CDR2 YYEEEE. V lost 3 bases and J 1 base, leaving 4 bases between the germline ends. The CDR3 sequence is 12 residues long. CDR3 loop: CASSWRNTEAFF. CDR3 nucleotide sequence: TGTGCCAGCAGCTGGAGGAACACTGAAGCTTTCTTT. The full variable domain, with the rest looked up from reference TRBV5-6 and TRBJ1-1, is DAGVTQSPTHLIKTRGQQVTLRCSPKSGHDTVSWYQQALGQGPQFIFQYYEEEERQRGNFPDRFSGHQFPNYSSELNVNALLLGDSALYLCASSWRNTEAFFGQGTRLTVV.